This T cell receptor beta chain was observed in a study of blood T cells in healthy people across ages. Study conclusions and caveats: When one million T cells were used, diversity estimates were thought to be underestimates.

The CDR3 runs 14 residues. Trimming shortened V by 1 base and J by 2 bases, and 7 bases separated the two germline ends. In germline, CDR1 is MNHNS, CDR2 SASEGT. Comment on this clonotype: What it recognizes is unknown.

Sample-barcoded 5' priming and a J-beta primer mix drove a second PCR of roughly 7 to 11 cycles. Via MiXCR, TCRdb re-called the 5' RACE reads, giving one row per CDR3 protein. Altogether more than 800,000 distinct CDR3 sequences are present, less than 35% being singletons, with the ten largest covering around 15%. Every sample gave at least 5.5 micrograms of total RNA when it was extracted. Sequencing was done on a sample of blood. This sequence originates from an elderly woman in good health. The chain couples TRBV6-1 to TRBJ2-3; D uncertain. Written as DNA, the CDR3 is TGTGCCAGCAGTGAAGACCCTAACACAGATACGCAGTATTTT. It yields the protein CASSEDPNTDTQYF.